The source of this TCR beta chain is a study of blood T cell repertoires in COVID-19. Study summary: Spain, Italy and the United States supplied samples that represented acute and convalescent COVID-19. The cDNA or gDNA used as material had been derived from T cells, B-cell-depleted T cells, or PBMCs.

The V gene's germline CDR1 is SGHRS and CDR2 YFSETQ. V lost 4 bases and J lost 0; bases outside the gene matches: 6. The CDR3 is made up of 16 amino acids. How the authors handled the data: Estimation of nucleated cell counts relied on the amplification of reference gene primers. Here immunoSEQ multiplex PCR was the method, and the copy in TCRdb shows in-frame clones only, minus some. V and J calls and clone size follow that table, whereas D and trimming were derived from the DNA. The repertoire consists of around 220,000 clones, with 70% to 90% occurring once and the leading ten covering around 1.5%.

The sample comprised peripheral blood. The clonotype originates from a man between 18 and 35 years old with active or convalescent COVID-19. The chain joins TRBV5-1 to TRBJ2-7, with TRBD2 matching over 11 bases. The DNA for the CDR3 is TGCGCCAGCAGCGCAGGGACTAGCGGAAGCTCCTACGAGCAGTACTTC. Translating gives CASSAGTSGSSYEQYF.